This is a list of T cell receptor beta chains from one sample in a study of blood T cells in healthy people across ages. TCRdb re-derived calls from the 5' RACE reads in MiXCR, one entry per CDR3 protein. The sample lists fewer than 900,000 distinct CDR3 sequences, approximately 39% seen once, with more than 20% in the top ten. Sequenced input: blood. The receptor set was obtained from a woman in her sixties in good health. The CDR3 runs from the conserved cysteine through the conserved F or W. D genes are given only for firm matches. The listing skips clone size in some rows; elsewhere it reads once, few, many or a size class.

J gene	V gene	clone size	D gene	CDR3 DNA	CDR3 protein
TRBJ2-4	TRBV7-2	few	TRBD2	TGTGCCAGCTCCGGGACTAGCGGGGGGGGCAACATTCAGTACTTC	CASSGTSGGGNIQYF
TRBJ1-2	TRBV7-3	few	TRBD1	TGTGCCAGCAGCTTAACGACAGGGCCCTATGGCTACACCTTC	CASSLTTGPYGYTF
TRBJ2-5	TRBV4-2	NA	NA	TGTGCCAGCAGCCAACGGGACTCCGAAGAGACCCAGTACTTC	CASSQRDSEETQYF
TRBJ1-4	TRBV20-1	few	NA	TGCAGTGCTAGAGAGTGGAATGAAAAACTGTTTTTT	CSAREWNEKLFF
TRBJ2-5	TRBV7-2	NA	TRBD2	TGTGCCAGCAGCCCTACTAGCGGGAGTGGGGGGACCCAGTACTTC	CASSPTSGSGGTQYF
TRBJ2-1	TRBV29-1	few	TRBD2	TGCAGCGTTGGAAACGGGGGGAATGAGCAGTTCTTC	CSVGNGGNEQFF
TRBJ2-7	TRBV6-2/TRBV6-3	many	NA	TGTGCCAGCAGTTACGGGCGGACCTCCTACGAGCAGTACTTC	CASSYGRTSYEQYF
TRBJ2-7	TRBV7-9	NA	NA	TGTGCCAGCAGTGGGTCAGTGTACGAGCAGTACTTC	CASSGSVYEQYF
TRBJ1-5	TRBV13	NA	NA	TGTGCCGGCAGCTTAAGGGGCTTTGGGCAGCCCCAGCATTTT	CAGSLRGFGQPQHF
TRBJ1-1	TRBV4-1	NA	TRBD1	TGCGCCAGCAGCCAAGCGATGGTCCGGGACAGCAGGAACACTGAAGCTTTCTTT	CASSQAMVRDSRNTEAFF
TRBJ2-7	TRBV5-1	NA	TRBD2	TGCGCCAGCAGCGAGGGACTAGCGGGACTAAACGAGCAGTACTTC	CASSEGLAGLNEQYF
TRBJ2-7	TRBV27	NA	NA	TGTGCCAGCAGTCCCAATGCCGGGACCGCCGACGAGCAGTACTTC	CASSPNAGTADEQYF
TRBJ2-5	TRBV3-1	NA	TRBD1	TGTGCCAGCAGCCAAGATAGCGAGGGGACAGCCCAGGAGACCCAGTACTTC	CASSQDSEGTAQETQYF
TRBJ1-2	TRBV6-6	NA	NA	TGTGCCGCCGCTGCGCCGGGGGCGCATGGCTACACCTTC	CAAAAPGAHGYTF
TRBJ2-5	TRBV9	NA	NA	TGTGCCAGCAGCGTAGGTGGGGAGATCGAGACCCAGTACTTC	CASSVGGEIETQYF
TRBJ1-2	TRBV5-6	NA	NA	TGTGCCAGCAGCTTGGCCTCGGGGGCAGGGTATAGCTACACCTTC	CASSLASGAGYSYTF
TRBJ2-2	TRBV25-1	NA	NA	TGTGCCAGCAGGGGACTTGACACCGGGGAGCTGTTTTTT	CASRGLDTGELFF
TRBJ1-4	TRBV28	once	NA	TGTGCCAGCAGGCAGGGTAATGAAAAACTGTTTTTT	CASRQGNEKLFF
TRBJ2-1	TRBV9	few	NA	TGTGCCAGCAGCGCGGGGCGGTATGAGCAGTTCTTC	CASSAGRYEQFF
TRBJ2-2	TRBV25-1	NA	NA	TGTGCCAGCAGTGAATCCTACGGTTATCAGGGCACCGGGGAGCTGTTTTTT	CASSESYGYQGTGELFF
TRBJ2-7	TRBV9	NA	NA	TGTGCCAGCAGCACCCTGGGGTACGAGCAGTACTTC	CASSTLGYEQYF
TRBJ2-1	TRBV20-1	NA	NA	TGCAGTGCTAAATTTCCGGGACAATACAATGAGCAGTTCTTC	CSAKFPGQYNEQFF
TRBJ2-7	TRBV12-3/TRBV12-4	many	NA	TGTGCCAGCAGTTTCCCCGGGGGAGGGGGACAGCACCCAAGGAGCTACGAGCAGTACTTC	CASSFPGGGGQHPRSYEQYF
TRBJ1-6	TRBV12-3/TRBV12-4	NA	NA	TGTGCCAGCAGTTTAGGGGCGGGTAATTCACCCCTCCACTTT	CASSLGAGNSPLHF
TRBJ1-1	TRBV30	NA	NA	TGTGCCTGGACCCGACAGTTGAACACTGAAGCTTTCTTT	CAWTRQLNTEAFF
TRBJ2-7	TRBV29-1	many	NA	TGCAGCGTCCGCGGGGGCGGAGAATTTTCAGCTATATCCTACGAGCAGTACTTC	CSVRGGGEFSAISYEQYF
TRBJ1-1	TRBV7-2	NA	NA	TGTGCCAGCAGCTTAGACCCGGGATACACTGAAGCTTTCTTT	CASSLDPGYTEAFF
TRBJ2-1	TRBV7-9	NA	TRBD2	TGTGCCAGCAGCGCGACCGGGACTAGCGGAGGCCGTAACAATGAGCAGTTCTTC	CASSATGTSGGRNNEQFF
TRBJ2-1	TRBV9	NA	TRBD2	TGTGCCAGCAGCGCAGGGACTAGCGGGGGGGAGCAGTTCTTC	CASSAGTSGGEQFF
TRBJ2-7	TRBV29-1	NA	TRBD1	TGCAGCGTTGAAAGTTACGGGACAGACTACGAGCAGTACTTC	CSVESYGTDYEQYF
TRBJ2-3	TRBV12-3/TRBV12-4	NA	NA	TGTGCCAGCAGTTTAACCCCAGGCCAGGCGCAGTATTTT	CASSLTPGQAQYF
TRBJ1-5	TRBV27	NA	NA	TGTGCCAGCAGTGTAACTGCTAGCAATCAGCCCCAGCATTTT	CASSVTASNQPQHF
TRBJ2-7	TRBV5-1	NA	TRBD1	TGCGCCAGCAGCTTGGAGGGACAGGGGGCTGGCTACGAGCAGTACTTC	CASSLEGQGAGYEQYF
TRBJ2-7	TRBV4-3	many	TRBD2	TGCGCCAGCAGCCGGGAACTAGCGGGAGGGTTCCACGAGCAGTACTTC	CASSRELAGGFHEQYF
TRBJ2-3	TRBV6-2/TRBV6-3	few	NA	TGTGCCAGCAGTGCGGCGGCCCGAGGGTCAGATACGCAGTATTTT	CASSAAARGSDTQYF
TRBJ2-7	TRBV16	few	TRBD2	TGTGCCAGCAGCCGCCCGACTAGCGGGAGGGGATCCTACGAGCAGTACTTC	CASSRPTSGRGSYEQYF
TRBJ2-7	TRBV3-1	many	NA	TGTGCCAGCAGCCCCCTCGGTTTATCCTACGAGCAGTACTTC	CASSPLGLSYEQYF
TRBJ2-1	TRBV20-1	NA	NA	TGCAGTGCTAGTCATCCGGCCAGGGGAGGAGAGACCCAGTTCTTC	CSASHPARGGETQFF
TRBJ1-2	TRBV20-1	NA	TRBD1	TGCAGTGCCCCCGACAGGGTAGATGGCTACACCTTC	CSAPDRVDGYTF
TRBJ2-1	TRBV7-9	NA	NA	TGTGCCAGCAGCGCCGCTCGGTACGAGCAGTTCTTC	CASSAARYEQFF
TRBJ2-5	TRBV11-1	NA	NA	TGTGCCAGCACCTTCGGGACTCGGGGGAACAATGAGCAGTACTTC	CASTFGTRGNNEQYF